This T cell receptor beta chain was observed in a study of T cells in Graves' hyperthyroidism and ophthalmopathy. Overall study results and limits: In the analysis, a 13 V-J model separated ophthalmopathy from stable hyperthyroidism.

From RNA transcripts, TCR beta CDR3 regions were amplified. The TCR CDR3 first-round RT-PCR relied on the HTBI primer set. TCRdb re-called the multiplex PCR reads with MiXCR, one entry per CDR3 protein. The repertoire consists of a few hundred thousand distinct CDR3 sequences, with roughly a sixth occurring once and the leading ten covering under 3.5%. About this clonotype: Its specificity is not known.

CDR1 MGHRA and CDR2 YSYEKL come from the germline V gene. The CDR3 totals 17 residues. The ends lost 0 bases at V and 9 bases at J; junction bases unmatched: 12. Criteria for exclusion of patients were uncontrolled infection, other autoimmune disease, pregnancy or lactation. Isolation of PBMCs was performed on around 9.8 ml fresh peripheral blood. The chain uses TRBV4-1 and TRBJ2-1, with 9 bases identical to TRBD2. The sample comprised blood. The source of this sequence is a woman in her thirties or forties with Graves' ophthalmopathy. The CDR3 nucleotides are TGCGCCAGCAGCCAAGATCCGGCTAGCGGGGTTTTGGTTGAGCAGTTCTTC. Amino acids: CASSQDPASGVLVEQFF.